This T cell receptor (beta chain) came from a study of beta chain features in type 1 diabetes. Study summary: The examined sorted cells totaled 107,917,701 across samples.

The investigators reverse transcribed all of the isolated RNA, so they sequenced expressed TCRB transcripts. Measured with immunoSEQ multiplex PCR; TCRdb has only the in-frame clones, and not every one. In the table there are tens of thousands of clones, under 55% of which are singletons. Study-level findings and limits: For Type 1 diabetes patients, all four CD4+ subsets carried TCRB CDR3s that were moderately but significantly shorter. The question left open here concerned HLA type influencing TCRB rearrangement.

Germline V gives CDR1 MGHDK, CDR2 SYGVNS. V lost 4 bases to trimming and J lost 1 base, with 13 bases between them. There are 15 residues in the CDR3. With regard to this clone: Its antigen is not known.

Input material: Tregs from blood. The source of this sequence is a man aged 25-45 years with type 1 diabetes. The rearrangement joins TRBV25-1 to TRBJ1-1; no firm D call. In DNA form, the CDR3 reads TGTGCCAGCAGTGTTCCGGGAACTAAGAACACTGAAGCTTTCTTT. This sequence encodes CASSVPGTKNTEAFF.